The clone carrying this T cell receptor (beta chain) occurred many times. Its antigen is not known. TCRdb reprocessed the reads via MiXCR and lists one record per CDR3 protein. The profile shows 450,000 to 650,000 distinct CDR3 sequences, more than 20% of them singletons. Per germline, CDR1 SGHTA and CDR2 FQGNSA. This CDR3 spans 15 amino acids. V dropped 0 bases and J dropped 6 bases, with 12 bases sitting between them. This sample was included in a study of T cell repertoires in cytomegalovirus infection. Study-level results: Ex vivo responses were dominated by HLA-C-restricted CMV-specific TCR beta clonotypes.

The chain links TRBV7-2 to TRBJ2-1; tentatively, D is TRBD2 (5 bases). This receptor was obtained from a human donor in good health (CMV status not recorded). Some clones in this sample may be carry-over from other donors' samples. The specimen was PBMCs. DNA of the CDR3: TGTGCCAGCAGCTTAGCGCTCGTCGGGGTCAATGAGCAGTTCTTC. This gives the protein CASSLALVGVNEQFF.